Detailed here is one T cell receptor (beta chain). Its specific antigen is unknown. Qualities for individual bases were not recorded, and no much larger clone is one base off. CDR1 and CDR2 (MNHEY, SMNVEV) derive from the germline V gene (reference sequence). V is trimmed back by 5 bases and J by 3 bases, and the junction contains 2 bases that no gene match accounts for. The CDR3 covers 15 residues, taking in both the cysteine and the phenylalanine. The retained sequence is limited to the CDR3, 45 bases, with the frame set at the first base. The immunoSEQ Assay was used to sequence TCRbeta CDR3 regions. After extraction, genomic DNA underwent amplification by bias-controlled multiplex PCR, followed by high-throughput sequencing. For the original study's pipeline: To quantify the absolute abundance of every unique TCRbeta CDR3 region, sequences were collapsed and filtered. T cell fraction was estimated by normalizing TCRbeta template counts to usable DNA, which was measured by amplifying reference genes present in all nucleated cells. Repertoire TCRs were annotated as SARS-CoV-2-specific when V gene, CDR3 amino acid sequence and J gene were exactly matched to a known reactive TCR set. The reference SARS-CoV-2 TCR set was derived from MIRA and filtered for enrichment in COVID-19-positive ImmuneCODE repertoires, a step that removed public or cross-reactive TCRs. Using the MIRA antigens, annotated TCRs were further analysed by specific ORF or by position within an ORF. Breadth was defined as annotated unique rearrangements over total unique productive rearrangements; depth was the summed frequency of those rearrangements. TCR breadth was compared between groups using two-sided Wilcoxon rank-sum tests. Not all clones reach the TCRdb copy of this immuneACCESS table, which keeps in-frame sequences only. Checked studies attribute under half of the gap to unresolved V genes and leave the rest unexplained. V, J and clone size reflect that table, while D and trimming were determined from the DNA. The sample table holds about 440,000 clones, of which roughly 88% were seen once. The top ten clonotypes cover roughly 3.9% of the sample.

The entry originates in a study of Ad26.COV2.S vaccination and SARS-CoV-2 variants (dated by TCRdb to about 2021). General notes on the study: Vaccine-arm donors were drawn from COV1001, a multicentre, randomized, double-blind, placebo-controlled phase I-IIa trial of Ad26.COV2.S in healthy adults. Trial participants were randomized into five groups of five: low-dose or high-dose Ad26.COV2.S given once or twice, or placebo on both occasions. Ad26.COV2.S was administered intramuscularly at a dose of 5x10^10 or 1x10^11 viral particles, either as one shot or as two shots given 56 days apart. Investigators did not know the trial group allocation while performing experiments and assessing outcomes. TCRbeta repertoire sequencing was used to assess the specificity and breadth of SARS-CoV-2-reactive T cell receptors after Ad26.COV2.S vaccination. A total of some 30 samples were included in the TCR-sequenced set, comprising roughly 19 Ad26.COV2.S vaccine recipients, 5 placebo recipients and 8 SARS-CoV-2 convalescent individuals.

The sample's treatment or condition label is to be understood as: around 19 received Ad26.COV2.S at low or high dose, single or two shots; a few received placebo; per-sample allocation not given. For vaccine and placebo recipients, repertoires were sequenced using samples collected on day 63 after the first injection. In Cohort 1b, about 25 adults aged 18-55 years were enrolled at a single site in Boston, USA, between 29 July and 7 August 2020. Ad26.COV2.S consisted of a replication-incompetent adenovirus type 26 vector by which a prefusion-stabilized SARS-CoV-2 spike protein from the original Wuhan strain was expressed. General conclusions and limits of the study: The authors noted that the TCR breadth and depth analyses may have underestimated total T cell responses. After vaccination, spike-specific CD8+ and CD4+ T cell responses were reported to show substantial breadth. Ad26.COV2.S recipients had higher spike-specific TCR breadth than placebo recipients (P = 0.0014). Vaccine and placebo recipients had similar non-spike TCR breadth, a finding consistent with the vaccine containing only spike. The study was not powered to compare responses between vaccine doses or regimens.

The receptor was isolated from a person between 18 and 59 years old who received the Ad26.COV2.S COVID-19 vaccine or a placebo. The rearranged segments are TRBV27 and TRBJ1-6; 9 central nucleotides agree with TRBD1. Sample: peripheral blood, taken in a trial of Ad26.COV2.S vaccine versus placebo. Here is the DNA: TGTGCCAGCAGTGAGGACAGGGGCTATAATTCACCCCTCCACTTT. This sequence encodes CASSEDRGYNSPLHF.